The 30 T cell receptor beta chains below were found in one sample sequenced in a study of beta chain features in type 1 diabetes. Every isolated RNA sample was fully reverse transcribed, so sequencing captured expressed TCRB transcripts. Libraries were prepared by immunoSEQ multiplex PCR; TCRdb keeps only in-frame clonotypes and omits some of them. The data show over 15,000 clones, 50% seen once. The sample comprised stem cell memory CD4+ T cells from blood. The receptors originated from a man younger than 30 in good health.

The rearrangement links TRBV19 to TRBJ2-3; D is ambiguous. Trimming stripped 6 bases from V and 0 bases from J, with 7 bases between. This CDR3 comprises 13 residues. CDR1 and CDR2 (germline): LNHDA, SQIVND (reference sequence). CDR3 sequence (DNA): TGTGCCAGTAGCGGAGACAGCACAGATACGCAGTATTTT. It is translated as CASSGDSTDTQYF.

The table lists this clone with a few counts. This chain connects TRBV7-2 to TRBJ2-3; 9 bases fit TRBD2. The CDR3 loop spans 14 amino acids. Germline-derived CDR1 and CDR2 are SGHTA and FQGNSA. V trimming: 5 bases; J trimming: 5 bases; junction bases outside the gene matches: 5. The CDR3: CASSLLAGQDTQYF. In nucleotides, the CDR3 is TGTGCCAGCAGCCTGCTAGCGGGGCAAGATACGCAGTATTTT.

J is TRBJ2-2 and V is TRBV4-3; 12 bases line up with TRBD2. The CDR3 spans 21 residues. The V segment lost 0 bases and the J segment 0 bases; nucleotides outside the gene matches: 11. Germline CDR1 and CDR2: LGHNA and YSLEER. The CDR3 spells CASSQDSPLAGGPSNTGELFF. DNA for the CDR3: TGCGCCAGCAGCCAAGATTCCCCACTAGCGGGAGGTCCATCGAACACCGGGGAGCTGTTTTTT.

The chain links TRBV28 to TRBJ1-5; D not resolved. Germline loops: CDR1 MDHEN, CDR2 SYDVKM. Between the trimmed V and J ends, which lost 6 bases and 0 bases, there was a span of 3 bases. This CDR3 contains 12 residues. CDR3 loop: CASSISNQPQHF. Here the CDR3 DNA reads TGTGCCAGCAGCATTAGCAATCAGCCCCAGCATTTT.

J is TRBJ1-2 and V is TRBV30; 8 bases line up with TRBD1. CDR1 and CDR2 from the germline V gene are GTSNPN and SVGIG (reference sequence). The CDR3 contains 13 residues. Losses at the gene ends were 3 bases for V and 4 bases for J; bases not matched to a gene: 4. The CDR3, as DNA: TGTGCCTGGAGCTTCGGGACAGGCTATGGCTACACCTTC. Translating gives CAWSFGTGYGYTF.

The V call is TRBV28, the J call TRBJ2-3; 9 bases match TRBD2. The germline CDR1 and CDR2 sequences are MDHEN and SYDVKM. This CDR3 contains 17 residues. Trimming cost V 4 bases and J 6 bases; bases outside gene matches: 14. CDR3 in DNA: TGTGCCAGCAGTTCGCCCGGGGGCGGGGGGGCCCCTGATACGCAGTATTTT. This sequence encodes CASSSPGGGGAPDTQYF.

This clone showed up just a few times. This chain links TRBV7-2 with TRBJ1-5, with D possibly matching TRBD1 (6 bases). The CDR3 spans 16 residues. Germline V lookup: CDR1 SGHTA, CDR2 FQGNSA. V was trimmed by 1 base and J by 2 bases, leaving 12 bases between them. This CDR3 reads CASSLVSGDGNQPQHF. As DNA, the CDR3 is TGTGCCAGCAGCTTAGTATCAGGGGATGGCAATCAGCCCCAGCATTTT.

The J gene is TRBJ2-2, the V gene TRBV2, with 9 nucleotides matching TRBD2. CDR1 SNHLY and CDR2 FYNNEI come from the germline V gene. Trimming removed 6 bases from V and 7 bases from J; junction bases left unmatched: 9. CDR3 length: 15 residues. CDR3 in DNA: TGTGCCAGCAGAATCACCGGGACTAGCTTCGGGGAGCTGTTTTTT. It translates to CASRITGTSFGELFF.

The chain combines TRBV11-2 with TRBJ2-7; 11 bases agree with TRBD1. The V and J ends lost 2 bases and 8 bases, in that order; junction bases with no gene match: 5. Germline CDR1 is SGHAT and CDR2 is FQNNGV. The CDR3 has 14 amino acids. The CDR3, as DNA: TGTGCCAGCAGCTTAATCGGGACAGGGGGAAAGCAGTACTTC. Amino acid sequence: CASSLIGTGGKQYF.

The J gene is TRBJ2-7, the V gene TRBV6-6; 9 bases are shared with TRBD1. The CDR3 is 15 amino acids. The V and J ends lost 5 bases and 7 bases, in that order; junction bases with no gene match: 12. CDR1 and CDR2 (germline): MNHNY, SVGAGI (reference sequence). The CDR3 DNA sequence: TGTGCCAGCAGTCCCCCGACAGGGGGATTGGGTGAGCAGTACTTC. It encodes CASSPPTGGLGEQYF.

The gene calls are TRBV7-2 and TRBJ2-1, with D tentatively TRBD2 (6 bases). The CDR3 consists of 15 residues. Looked up from germline, CDR1 is SGHTA and CDR2 is FQGNSA. Deletions cut 1 base from V and 4 bases from J, with 11 bases between. CDR3 loop: CASSLDLAWYNEQFF. CDR3 DNA: TGTGCCAGCAGCTTAGACCTAGCGTGGTACAATGAGCAGTTCTTC.

The chain combines TRBV19 with TRBJ1-5, with D maybe TRBD1 (5 bases). The germline V gene has CDR1 LNHDA and CDR2 SQIVND (reference sequence). The V end lost 1 base, the J end lost 4 bases, and 8 bases lay between the germline ends. The CDR3 runs 14 residues. The CDR3 coding sequence is TGTGCCAGTAGTATAGTGTCAGGGAATCAGCCCCAGCATTTT. It is translated as CASSIVSGNQPQHF.

The chain has TRBV10-3 and TRBJ1-6, with 7 bases aligning to TRBD1. The V gene's germline CDR1 is ENHRY and CDR2 SYGVKD. The CDR3 contains 16 residues. J gave up 6 bases and V 10 bases, and 15 bases lay outside the gene matches. CDR3 in amino acids: CATSRSGGDSNSPLHF. CDR3 bases: TGTGCCACGAGCCGATCAGGGGGAGACAGTAATTCACCCCTCCACTTT.

The chain carries TRBV7-2 and TRBJ2-4, with D tentatively TRBD1 (5 bases). CDR1 SGHTA and CDR2 FQGNSA come from the germline V gene. The V end lost 4 bases, the J end lost 2 bases, and 15 bases lay between the germline ends. The length of the CDR3 is 16 residues. This CDR3 is CASSSKLRDSKNIQYF. The CDR3 coding sequence is TGTGCCAGCAGCTCCAAACTCAGGGATTCCAAAAACATTCAGTACTTC.

The chain joins TRBV5-1 to TRBJ2-2; no clear D gene. Trimming stripped 4 bases from V and 3 bases from J, with 19 bases between. Germline V CDR1 and CDR2: SGHRS, YFSETQ. The CDR3 is 17 residues long. The CDR3 spells CASSPRPWAEYTGELFF. Written as DNA, the CDR3 is TGCGCCAGCAGCCCCCGTCCTTGGGCAGAGTACACCGGGGAGCTGTTTTTT.

The chain uses TRBV7-2 and TRBJ2-2; no clear D gene. The V end lost 3 bases, the J end lost 0 bases, and 8 bases lay between the germline ends. CDR3 length: 15 residues. The germline V gene encodes CDR1 SGHTA and CDR2 FQGNSA. CDR3: CASSFATTNTGELFF. Written as DNA, the CDR3 is TGTGCCAGCAGCTTCGCGACAACGAACACCGGGGAGCTGTTTTTT. The variable domain in full, completed from reference TRBV7-2 and TRBJ2-2, reads GAGVSQSPSNKVTEKGKDVELRCDPISGHTALYWYRQSLGQGLEFLIYFQGNSAPDKSGLPSDRFSAERTGGSVSTLTIQRTQQEDSAVYLCASSFATTNTGELFFGEGSRLTVL.

This clone was recorded once. This rearrangement joins TRBV27 to TRBJ1-1; 10 positions match TRBD1. The V gene end was trimmed by 5 bases and the J gene end by 7 bases; junction bases not matched to a gene: 13. Germline CDR1 MNHEY, CDR2 SMNVEV (reference sequence). The CDR3 covers 16 residues. The CDR3 DNA sequence: TGTGCCAGCAGTAGACTTGGACAGGGGGAGTCTGTTGAAGCTTTCTTT. Its translation: CASSRLGQGESVEAFF.

This sequence joins TRBV27 and TRBJ2-3; 9 bases map to TRBD2. The germline CDR1 and CDR2 sequences are MNHEY and SMNVEV (reference sequence). The CDR3 is made up of 16 amino acids. The V gene end was trimmed by 2 bases and the J gene end by 2 bases; junction bases not matched to a gene: 5. Written as DNA, the CDR3 is TGTGCCAGCAGTTTAGCGGGAGGGGGAGTCACAGATACGCAGTATTTT. The encoded protein is CASSLAGGGVTDTQYF.

This clone was observed a few times. CDR3 sequence (DNA): TGTGCCAGCAGCTTAACCGCGACAGGCCTCTCCTACAATGAGCAGTTCTTC. The encoded protein is CASSLTATGLSYNEQFF. The genes are TRBV7-3 and TRBJ2-1; D perhaps matches TRBD1 (6 bases). V was shortened by 0 bases and J by 0 bases, with 12 bases between the two germline ends. The CDR3 extends over 17 amino acids. The germline V gene encodes CDR1 SGHTA and CDR2 FQGTGA.

This rearrangement joins TRBV28 to TRBJ2-5; the match to TRBD2 covers 9 bases. The J call may be mistaken, given a closer DNA end match to TRBJ2-7. The germline V gene has CDR1 MDHEN and CDR2 SYDVKM. The CDR3 sequence is 15 residues long. CDR3 protein: CASSLGGGAMYEQYF. For the CDR3, the DNA is TGTGCCAGCAGTTTGGGCGGGGGGGCCATGTACGAGCAGTACTTC.

This chain connects TRBV13 to TRBJ2-7; 9 bases agree with TRBD2. V was pared by 5 bases and J by 1 base, with 3 bases of the junction left unmatched. The CDR3 totals 14 residues. The germline CDR1 and CDR2 sequences are PRHDT and FYEKMQ (reference sequence). CDR3 residues: CASSGTSGSYEQYF. In DNA form, the CDR3 reads TGTGCCAGCAGCGGAACTAGCGGGTCCTACGAGCAGTACTTC.

This clone occurred a few times. This sequence joins TRBV29-1 and TRBJ2-5; the match to TRBD1 covers 10 bases. The CDR3 runs to 15 residues. Trimming cost V 6 bases and J 5 bases; bases outside gene matches: 12. Germline V CDR1 and CDR2: SQVTM, ANQGSEA. The CDR3 region is CSVRGGQGLQETQYF. The CDR3 DNA sequence: TGCAGCGTCCGGGGGGGACAGGGGCTTCAGGAGACCCAGTACTTC.

The chain carries TRBV5-1 and TRBJ2-1; D remains ambiguous. The length of the CDR3 is 14 residues. The germline V gene encodes CDR1 SGHRS and CDR2 YFSETQ. V was cut by 0 bases and J by 7 bases, with 11 bases left in between. The CDR3 reads CASSLVETKNEQFF. CDR3 in DNA: TGCGCCAGCAGCTTGGTTGAGACAAAGAATGAGCAGTTCTTC.

The rearrangement joins TRBV6-1 to TRBJ1-2; maybe TRBD1 (5 bases). Trimming cost V 1 base and J 4 bases, with 7 bases left between them. This CDR3 is built from 13 residues. Germline CDR1 MNHNS, CDR2 SASEGT. CDR3 nucleotides: TGTGCCAGCAGTGAAGTGACAGTCTATGGCTACACCTTC. Protein sequence: CASSEVTVYGYTF.

The rearrangement links TRBV25-1 to TRBJ1-4, with D maybe TRBD1 (6 bases). With 8 bases removed from V and 0 bases from J, the gap between germline ends came to 13 bases. The CDR3 runs 15 residues. Germline CDR1 MGHDK, CDR2 SYGVNS. The CDR3 region has the DNA TGTGCCAGCGGGGGCAGAATCGCAACTAATGAAAAACTGTTTTTT. It translates to CASGGRIATNEKLFF.

The V and J genes are TRBV5-4 and TRBJ2-1, with 10 bases lining up with TRBD2. Germline V gene data show CDR1 as SGHNT and CDR2 as YYREEE (reference sequence). V trimming: 4 bases; J trimming: 7 bases; junction bases outside the gene matches: 14. CDR3 size: 17 residues. CDR3 amino acids: CASSPGGGGLAINEQFF. The CDR3 nucleotides read TGTGCCAGCAGCCCGGGGGGCGGGGGACTAGCGATAAATGAGCAGTTCTTC.

The chain uses TRBV10-3 and TRBJ2-1; 8 positions match TRBD1. Germline V gene data show CDR1 as ENHRY and CDR2 as SYGVKD. This CDR3 spans 17 amino acids. Trimming removed 1 base from V and 4 bases from J; junction bases left unmatched: 9. The CDR3 nucleotides are TGTGCCATCAGTGAGTTCGGAACCCAGGGGGCATACAATGAGCAGTTCTTC. This translates into CAISEFGTQGAYNEQFF.

The gene calls are TRBV4-1 and TRBJ1-5; a possible D gene is TRBD1 (5 bases). V lost 8 bases, J lost 1 base, and 18 bases lay in between. CDR3 length equals 16 residues. Germline V gives CDR1 MGHRA, CDR2 YSYEKL. The CDR3 loop is CASSPGGGRSNQPQHF. CDR3 sequence (DNA): TGCGCCAGCTCCCCCGGGGGGGGACGGAGCAATCAGCCCCAGCATTTT.

V and J are TRBV7-8 and TRBJ2-3, with 13 bases aligning to TRBD2. The germline gives CDR1 SGHVS, CDR2 FQNEAQ. The CDR3 is 19 residues long. With V trimmed by 3 bases and J by 0 bases, 9 bases remained unmatched. CDR3 residues: CASSFRLAGGAPSTDTQYF. For the CDR3, the DNA is TGTGCCAGCAGCTTCAGACTAGCGGGGGGCGCCCCTAGCACAGATACGCAGTATTTT.

The chain links TRBV9 to TRBJ2-3; TRBD2 aligns across 9 bases. V lost 0 bases and J lost 2; bases outside the gene matches: 7. The CDR3 runs to 17 residues. The germline V gene has CDR1 SGDLS and CDR2 YYNGEE. The CDR3 region has the DNA TGTGCCAGCAGCGTAGGAAATAGCGGGAGAGACACAGATACGCAGTATTTT. Its translation: CASSVGNSGRDTDTQYF.